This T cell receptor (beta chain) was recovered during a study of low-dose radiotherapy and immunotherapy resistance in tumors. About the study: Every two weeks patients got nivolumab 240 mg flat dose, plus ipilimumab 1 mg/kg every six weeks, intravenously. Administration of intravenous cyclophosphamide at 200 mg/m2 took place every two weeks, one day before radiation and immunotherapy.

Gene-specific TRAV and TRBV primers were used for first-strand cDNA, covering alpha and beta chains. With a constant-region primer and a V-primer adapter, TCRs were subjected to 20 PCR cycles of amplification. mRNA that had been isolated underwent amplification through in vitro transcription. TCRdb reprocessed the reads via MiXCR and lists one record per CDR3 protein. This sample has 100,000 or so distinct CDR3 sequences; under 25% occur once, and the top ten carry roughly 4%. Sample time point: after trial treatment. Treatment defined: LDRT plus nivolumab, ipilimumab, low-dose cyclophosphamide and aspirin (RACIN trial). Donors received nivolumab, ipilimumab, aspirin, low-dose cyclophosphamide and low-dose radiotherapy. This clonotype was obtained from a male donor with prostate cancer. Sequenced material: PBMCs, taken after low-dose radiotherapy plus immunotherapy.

The CDR3 loop is CASNNRAGNTIYF. CDR3 in DNA: TGTGCCAGCAACAACCGGGCTGGAAACACCATATATTTT. The chain carries TRBV19 and TRBJ1-3; D is undetermined. Germline CDR1 reads LNHDA; CDR2 reads SQIVND (reference sequence). The V and J ends lost 9 bases and 2 bases respectively, with 11 bases between them. The CDR3 spans 13 residues.